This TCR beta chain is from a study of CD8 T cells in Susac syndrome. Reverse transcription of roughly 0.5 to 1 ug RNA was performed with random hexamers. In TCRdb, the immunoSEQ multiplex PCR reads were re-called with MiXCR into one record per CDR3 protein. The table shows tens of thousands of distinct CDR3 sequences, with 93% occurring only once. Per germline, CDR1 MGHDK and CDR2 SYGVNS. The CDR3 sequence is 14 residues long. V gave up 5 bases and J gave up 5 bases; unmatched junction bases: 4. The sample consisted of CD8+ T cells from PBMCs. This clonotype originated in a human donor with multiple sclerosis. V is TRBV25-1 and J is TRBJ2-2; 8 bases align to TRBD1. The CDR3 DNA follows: TGTGCCAGCAGTCTGACAGGGGATACCGGGGAGCTGTTTTTT. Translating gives CASSLTGDTGELFF.